Sequencing of this TCR beta chain was carried out in a study of T cell responses to AZD1222 COVID-19 vaccine. Study-level results: Reportedly, nearly half the spike-specific TCRs target unmutated variant regions. Only a handful of AZD1222 recipients, roughly 6 in all, had baseline seropositivity. An increase in Spike-specific TCR breadth and depth was observed after two AZD1222 doses.

As concerns this clone: Its target is not known.

The germline CDR1 and CDR2 sequences are SQVTM and ANQGSEA. This CDR3 has 14 amino acids. V was trimmed by 7 bases and J by 0 bases, leaving 13 bases between them. Produced via immunoSEQ multiplex PCR; TCRdb's table is partial and in-frame only. The table records 35,000 or so clones, around nine tenths of them present only once. The TCR comes from an adult in good health. The chain recombines TRBV29-1 with TRBJ2-1; D ambiguous. The sample here was peripheral blood, taken on day 0 of AZD1222 vaccination. The DNA for the CDR3 is TGCAGCGCCTCGGCTCGCCTCTCCTACAATGAGCAGTTCTTC. Its protein is CSASARLSYNEQFF.